The clone carrying this T cell receptor (beta chain) was observed a single time. Here immunoSEQ multiplex PCR was the method, and the copy in TCRdb shows in-frame clones only, minus some. In the table there are 150,000 or so clones, 85% to 95% of which are singletons. This CDR3 has 15 amino acids. The germline CDR1 and CDR2 sequences are SGHRS and YFSETQ. V was clipped by 4 bases and J by 6 bases, with 19 bases between them. The data are from a study of T cell responses to AZD1222 COVID-19 vaccine. The chain combines TRBV5-1 with TRBJ1-2, with TRBD1 as a possible D gene (6 bases). The receptor comes from an adult who received the AZD1222 COVID-19 vaccine. The specimen was peripheral blood, collected 28 days after the second AZD1222 dose. The chain's CDR3 is CASSRGLERGNGYTF. The CDR3 bases are TGCGCCAGCAGCAGGGGACTGGAGAGGGGGAATGGCTACACCTTC.